This section outlines one TCR beta chain sequence together with its context. The V end lost 5 bases, the J end lost 5 bases, and 19 bases lay between the germline ends. Per germline, CDR1 MDHEN and CDR2 SYDVKM. The CDR3 runs 15 residues. These data belong to a study of cytomegalovirus exposure and HLA in healthy donors. The study ran its PCR with 60 Vbeta and 13 Jbeta primers. In the source study's methods: An analysis that came later counted around 80 million unique TCR beta chains, 10 million to 11 million shared. This table comes from immunoSEQ multiplex PCR, and its TCRdb copy is limited to in-frame clones, with some not included. V, J and clone size are those of that table, while D and trimming were read from the DNA. The repertoire consists of approximately 150,000 clones, with around 63% occurring once and the leading ten covering 3.5% to 5%.

This TCR derives from a woman younger than 30 in good health and CMV-seropositive. Specimen: PBMCs. V and J are TRBV28 and TRBJ2-7; a weak D match, TRBD2 (6 bases). CDR3 DNA: TGTGCCAGCAGTCCGTGGGGGGAGAGGGGAGACGAGCAGTACTTC. Amino acids: CASSPWGERGDEQYF.